This T cell receptor (beta chain) was profiled in a study of T cells in Graves' hyperthyroidism and ophthalmopathy (dated by TCRdb to about 2019). Background for the entire study: Peripheral blood was sampled at the time of initial diagnosis, prior to any treatment. To identify TCR V-J signatures that set the groups apart, the researchers used a discovery cohort of 95 to 100 patients, made up of around 40 with Graves' ophthalmopathy and 57 with stable Graves' hyperthyroidism. Whether ophthalmopathy could be predicted prospectively was tested in an independent validation cohort made up of under 20 hyperthyroidism patients plus 17 patients who later progressed to ophthalmopathy. The 75 to 100 discovery patients were randomly split 7:3 into training and test sets. The study also compared thyroid tissue and blood T-cell repertoires from more than five Graves' hyperthyroidism patients. After sampling, hyperthyroidism patients received methimazole starting at 30 mg daily, and ophthalmopathy patients received high-dose intravenous methylprednisolone. The paper describes TCR Vbeta CDR3 sequencing of 135 peripheral blood samples, made up of under 50 ophthalmopathy patients, roughly 80 hyperthyroidism patients and 17 progressor patients. General study outcomes and caveats: In validation, the model predicted progression to ophthalmopathy with around 71% sensitivity and about 72% specificity, a median of approximately 6.5 months before onset. Sample size was not statistically predetermined, and blinding of investigators to group allocation was not performed. In cross-validation, a model built on a 13 V-J signature told ophthalmopathy apart from stable hyperthyroidism with less than 90% sensitivity and 81% to 82% specificity, and in testing the same model reached 80%/75%. Most expanded thyroid clonotypes (frequency above 0.001) were also detected in blood, a finding suggesting that blood repertoires may reflect thyroid immune responses.

Ophthalmopathy patients had moderately to severely active disease, with a Clinical Activity Score of 3 or more, a NOSPECS grade of 4 or more, and a disease duration of less than 3 months. The study excluded patients with uncontrolled infections, other autoimmune diseases, pregnancy or lactation. Diagnoses were based on clinical symptoms, serum thyroxine and TRAb, thyroid ultrasound and orbital computed tomography. PBMCs were separated from roughly 10 ml of fresh peripheral blood using Ficoll-Paque density gradient centrifugation. Trizol reagent was used to extract total RNA, and RNA quality was then checked on an Agilent 2100 Bioanalyzer. Worth noting for this clonotype: Its cognate antigen has yet to be identified. Here the CDR3 omits its conserved ending phenylalanine or tryptophan, so a read error is the likely source.

CDR1 and CDR2, looked up from the germline V gene, are KGHDR and SFDVKD. The CDR3 length is 14 residues, termini included. The sequence is cut down to CDR3 DNA, 42 bases in frame from base 1. V and J are trimmed by 4 bases and 9 bases, and the gene matches miss 7 bases of the junction. The TCR beta CDR3 regions were amplified from RNA transcripts. A first-round RT-PCR of the TCR CDR3 used the HTBI primer set with the Qiagen OneStep RT-PCR kit. The libraries were constructed in a second round of multiplex PCR and then size-selected and purified. Libraries were sequenced paired-end with 100 bp reads on an Illumina HiSeq2000. The original methods were these. SOAPnuke was used to process the raw data, removing reads that contained adapters or uncalled bases, had a mean Phred below 15, or lacked an exact match to the constant primer or identifier. COPE v1.2.5 was used to merge the high-quality paired reads, and each unique nucleotide sequence was defined as a clonotype. Clonotypes were aligned to IMGT TRBV, TRBD and TRBJ reference segments using MiTCR v1.1. Only V-J combinations with frequency above 0.0001, covering about 99% of repertoires, were analysed. The TCS score was defined as the ratio of F50 (clonal expansion) to E x V (chaos), calculated using BLOSUM62-based TCRdist between CDR3 peptides within each V-J. Welch's t-statistics and random forest reduced some 510 V-J features to about 12, which were used in a naive Bayes classifier (R e1071). The Morisita-Horn index was used to measure how similar the thyroid and blood repertoires were. The public reads were quality trimmed at Q25 with fastp and then assembled into clones with MiXCR by TCRdb, keeping productive beta chains. Identical CDR3 protein sequences are pooled into one entry, listed with their most common genes and DNA. TCRdb, rather than the study authors, made the V and J calls. This sample has around 56,000 distinct CDR3 sequences in its table, and around 50% of those were observed once. 2.5% to 3.5% of the sample belongs to the ten largest clones.

Sequences were obtained from blood. This sequence was found in a woman aged 55-70 years with Graves' ophthalmopathy. The chain employs TRBV24-1 and TRBJ2-1; TRBD2 matches 8 bases in the middle. For the CDR3, the sequence is CATSDPGGLGEQFL. The sequence in DNA is TGTGCCACCAGTGACCCGGGAGGGTTGGGTGAGCAGTTCCTC.